This T cell receptor (beta chain) derives from a study of blood T cell repertoires in COVID-19. About the research overall: Samples taken during acute and convalescent COVID-19 were collected in the United States, Italy and Spain. Nucleic acid was either cDNA or gDNA, and it came from T cells, B-cell-depleted T cells, or PBMCs.

Per the original data handling: Amplification of reference gene primers provided the estimated nucleated cell counts. Measured with immunoSEQ multiplex PCR; TCRdb has only the in-frame clones, and not every one. V, J and clone size derive from that table, while D and trimming were established from the DNA sequence. The table has about 260,000 clones, about 90% seen once; the top ten hold approximately 1.4%. Germline loops: CDR1 SGHRS, CDR2 YFSETQ. V was clipped by 1 base and J by 4 bases, with 12 bases between them. This CDR3 region has 14 residues. The origin of this receptor is a middle-aged woman who had recovered from COVID-19. This chain connects TRBV5-1 to TRBJ2-7; possible D gene TRBD2, 7 bases. Sequencing was performed on peripheral blood. The CDR3 DNA follows: TGCGCCAGCAGCTTGCGGGGGGCCGCATACGAGCAGTACTTC. Translation: CASSLRGAAYEQYF.